This T cell receptor (beta chain) was captured by sequencing in a study of lymphopenia after photon versus proton radiotherapy. Study-level points and caveats: A bigger post-nadir fall in TCR diversity correlated inversely with survival time in deceased patients. Only patients who died were analyzed for survival; proton advantage is unproven. Relative stability marked proton patients; photon patients lost diversity and naive cells. After the lymphocyte nadir, photon-treated repertoires showed oligoclonal expansion, especially of CD8+ Temra cells.

The protocol was immunoSEQ multiplex PCR, while the TCRdb copy is restricted to in-frame clones and leaves out a portion. This sample has 150,000 to 200,000 clones, with roughly nine tenths found just once. V was clipped by 6 bases and J by 7 bases, with 12 bases between them. This CDR3 spans 12 amino acids. Germline assignment: CDR1 KGHSH and CDR2 LQKENI. Details on this clone: Its specificity is not known.

The sequences come from peripheral blood, collected from a patient treated with photon-based radiotherapy. The chain recombines TRBV18 with TRBJ1-1; weak D call: TRBD1 (5 bases). This receptor was obtained from a man in his forties or fifties with gastric cancer. The CDR3 here is CASSRPGGEAFF. CDR3 nucleotides: TGTGCCAGCTCTCGGCCGGGGGGTGAAGCTTTCTTT. The full variable domain, in which reference TRBV18 and TRBJ1-1 provide the parts outside the CDR3, is NAGVMQNPRHLVRRRGQEARLRCSPMKGHSHVYWYRQLPEEGLKFMVYLQKENIIDESGMPKERFSAEFPKEGPSILRIQQVVRGDSAAYFCASSRPGGEAFFGQGTRLTVV.